These 27 T cell receptor beta chains originate from one sample sequenced in a study of early T cells in non-severe SARS-CoV-2 infection (dated by TCRdb to about 2021). Libraries came from 5' RACE. The sequencing machine was a NextSeq 500. Using fastp at Q25 and MiXCR, TCRdb reprocessed the public reads and kept productive beta chains. Rows merge per CDR3 protein into single entries with the most common DNA and genes. The sample contains tens of thousands of distinct CDR3 sequences, around 13% of them found a single time. The ten largest make up around 4.8% of the sample. Sample: whole blood. The receptors originated from an adult who was a healthcare worker with PCR-confirmed SARS-CoV-2 infection or an uninfected control (not recorded which).

The chain combines TRBV20-1 with TRBJ2-3, with D tentatively TRBD1 or TRBD2 (6 bases each). Germline V gives CDR1 DFQATT, CDR2 SNEGSKA (reference sequence). Trimming removed 0 bases at V and 0 bases at J, with 16 bases between. This CDR3 has 17 amino acids. CDR3 residues: CSARETGAAPSTDTQYF. CDR3 in DNA: TGCAGTGCTAGAGAGACGGGGGCAGCCCCTAGCACAGATACGCAGTATTTT.

The chain uses TRBV12-3 or TRBV12-4 and TRBJ2-5, with 8 nucleotides matching TRBD1. The CDR3 consists of 14 residues. V trimming: 5 bases; J trimming: 5 bases; junction bases outside the gene matches: 7. CDR3 in DNA: TGTGCCAGCAGTAGGGGACAGGCTGGGGAGACCCAGTACTTC. Translation gives CASSRGQAGETQYF.

Ten or more counts support this clonotype. The CDR3 reads CASSSQLPSVDNEQFF. The CDR3 DNA is TGTGCCAGCAGCTCACAACTCCCTAGCGTCGACAATGAGCAGTTCTTC. This chain links TRBV21-1 with TRBJ2-1; the table gives TRBD2 as D, unverified against the DNA. TRBV21-1 is an annotated pseudogene. This CDR3 region has 16 residues.

The V and J genes are TRBV23-1 and TRBJ1-6; D is unclear. TRBV23-1 carries the ORF label, with uncertain function. The V and J ends lost 1 base and 0 bases respectively, with 16 bases between them. The CDR3 covers 19 residues. The CDR3 spells CASSQLGSHGGSYNSPLHF. The CDR3 region has the DNA TGCGCCAGCAGTCAATTGGGATCGCACGGAGGCTCCTATAATTCACCCCTCCACTTT.

This clonotype was seen a few times. The chain employs TRBV11-2 and TRBJ2-1, with D unresolved. The V end lost 5 bases, the J end lost 6 bases, and 20 bases lay between the germline ends. This CDR3 is 16 amino acids long. Germline CDR1 reads SGHAT; CDR2 reads FQNNGV. CDR3 sequence reads: CASSERGPPPLNEQFF. CDR3 DNA: TGTGCCAGCAGCGAGCGTGGGCCCCCTCCCCTCAATGAGCAGTTCTTC. Full variable domain (rest looked up from reference TRBV11-2 and TRBJ2-1): EAGVAQSPRYKIIEKRQSVAFWCNPISGHATLYWYQQILGQGPKLLIQFQNNGVVDDSQLPKDRFSAERLKGVDSTLKIQPAKLEDSAVYLCASSERGPPPLNEQFFGPGTRLTVL.

This clonotype was found a few times. CDR3 nucleotides: TGTGCCAGCTACGACACCGGCAGGGCCTACGAGCAGTACTTC. Encoded protein: CASYDTGRAYEQYF. The gene calls are TRBV5-5 and TRBJ2-7, with a possible D match to TRBD1 (5 bases). The CDR3 is 14 amino acids. The V end was cut by 7 bases, the J end by 2 bases, with 16 bases between. Germline-derived CDR1 and CDR2 are SGHKS and YYEKEE (reference sequence).

This clonotype was counted a few times. The chain uses TRBV20-1 and TRBJ2-1; 7 bases align to TRBD2. V shed 0 bases, J shed 8 bases, and the junction held 4 bases outside the gene matches. The CDR3 consists of 13 residues. The germline gives CDR1 DFQATT, CDR2 SNEGSKA (reference sequence). Written as DNA, the CDR3 is TGCAGTGCTAGAGATTCTAGCGGCGATGAGCAGTTCTTC. Protein sequence: CSARDSSGDEQFF.

As concerns this clonotype: This may come from a read error, since a much larger clone is one base off. V gene TRBV10-3 combines with J gene TRBJ2-7; D ambiguous. The CDR3 spans 13 residues. The V gene's germline CDR1 is ENHRY and CDR2 SYGVKD. CDR3 sequence reads: CAISDTMTYEKYF. The CDR3 region has the DNA TGTGCCATCAGCGACACCATGACCTACGAGAAGTACTTC.

The V and J genes are TRBV7-2 and TRBJ2-2; either TRBD1 or TRBD2 may supply D (5 bases each). Looked up from germline, CDR1 is SGHTA and CDR2 is FQGNSA. The CDR3 has 14 amino acids. V shed 3 bases and J shed 7 bases, with 12 bases lying between them. The CDR3 DNA reads TGTGCCAGCAGCTTGTCCGGGGCTAACGGGGAGCTGTTTTTT. Protein: CASSLSGANGELFF.

The rearrangement uses TRBV29-1 and TRBJ1-1; D remains ambiguous. Germline CDR1 SQVTM, CDR2 ANQGSEA. The CDR3 extends over 10 amino acids. V lost 4 bases and J lost 4, with 4 bases in between. CDR3 protein: CSVVGTEAFF. The CDR3 DNA is TGCAGCGTTGTAGGCACTGAAGCTTTCTTT. Based on the CDR3 plus reference TRBV29-1 and TRBJ1-1, the full variable domain is SAVISQKPSRDICQRGTSLTIQCQVDSQVTMMFWYRQQPGQSLTLIATANQGSEATYESGFVIDKFPISRPNLTFSTLTVSNMSPEDSSIYLCSVVGTEAFFGQGTRLTVV.

V and J are TRBV7-6 and TRBJ2-5, with a possible D match to TRBD2 (6 bases). V was clipped by 1 base and J by 2 bases, with 14 bases between them. Germline lookup yields CDR1 SGHVS and CDR2 FNYEAQ. CDR3 length equals 16 residues. CDR3 protein: CASSLVLPGTQETQYF. For the CDR3, the DNA is TGTGCCAGCAGCTTAGTCCTCCCGGGGACTCAAGAGACCCAGTACTTC.

There are a few counts of this clonotype. The chain carries TRBV27 and TRBJ1-5; D not certain. Trimming took 2 bases from V and 0 from J, leaving 14 bases between them. The germline V gene encodes CDR1 MNHEY and CDR2 SMNVEV (reference sequence). The CDR3 runs to 17 residues. CDR3 sequence reads: CASSLGLRQNSNQPQHF. Written as DNA, the CDR3 is TGTGCCAGCAGTTTAGGTCTCCGACAAAATAGCAATCAGCCCCAGCATTTT.

This clonotype was counted many times. The chain combines TRBV13 with TRBJ2-7, with D tentatively TRBD2 (6 bases). The CDR3 has 15 residues. V lost 2 bases and J 3 bases, leaving 14 bases between the germline ends. Germline V CDR1 and CDR2: PRHDT, FYEKMQ (reference sequence). The CDR3, as DNA: TGTGCCAGCAGCTTAACTGAGGACTACTACTACGAGCAGTACTTC. Protein sequence: CASSLTEDYYYEQYF.

The rearrangement joins TRBV10-2 to TRBJ2-5; 7 bases fit TRBD2. This CDR3 spans 14 amino acids. Germline values: CDR1 WSHSY, CDR2 SAAADI. The ends lost 3 bases at V and 4 bases at J; junction bases unmatched: 5. CDR3 nucleotide sequence: TGCGCCAGCAGTGACCCAGGGAGGGGAGAGACCCAGTACTTC. Translation: CASSDPGRGETQYF.

This clonotype was picked up many times. The chain couples TRBV18 to TRBJ2-1; 7 bases are a match to TRBD2. The V and J ends lost 2 bases and 0 bases, in that order; junction bases with no gene match: 4. Per germline, CDR1 KGHSH and CDR2 LQKENI. The CDR3 contains 16 residues. The CDR3 nucleotides are TGTGCCAGCTCACCAGGTAGCGGGTTCTCCTACAATGAGCAGTTCTTC. Translation gives CASSPGSGFSYNEQFF.

This sequence joins TRBV15 and TRBJ2-3; 10 bases are a match to TRBD2. V shed 3 bases, J shed 2 bases, and the junction held 2 bases outside the gene matches. The CDR3 has 15 residues. Per the germline V gene, CDR1 is LNHNV and CDR2 is YYDKDF (reference sequence). The CDR3 is CATSRGLANTDTQYF. In DNA form, the CDR3 reads TGTGCCACCAGCAGGGGACTAGCGAACACAGATACGCAGTATTTT. The full variable domain, with the rest looked up from reference TRBV15 and TRBJ2-3, is DAMVIQNPRYQVTQFGKPVTLSCSQTLNHNVMYWYQQKSSQAPKLLFHYYDKDFNNEADTPDNFQSRRPNTSFCFLDIRSPGLGDTAMYLCATSRGLANTDTQYFGPGTRLTVL.

This clonotype occurred a few times. The germline gene is not matched at one end of the junction; a read error may be the cause. This sequence joins TRBV18 and TRBJ2-7, with unresolved D. Germline values: CDR1 KGHSH, CDR2 LQKENI. This CDR3 comprises 12 residues. The CDR3 bases are TGTGCCAACTCACCACAAACCTACGAGCAGTACTTC. It encodes CANSPQTYEQYF.

This sequence joins TRBV11-2 and TRBJ2-4, with no clear D. Germline CDR1 is SGHAT and CDR2 is FQNNGV. The V end lost 3 bases, the J end lost 1 base, and 7 bases lay between the germline ends. The CDR3 runs to 14 residues. This chain's CDR3 is CASSFFRAKNIQYF. DNA for the CDR3: TGTGCCAGCAGCTTTTTCAGGGCCAAAAACATTCAGTACTTC.

This clonotype was observed a handful of times. V usage is TRBV6-5 and J usage is TRBJ2-7, with D possibly TRBD2 on 5 matching bases. V dropped 0 bases and J dropped 10 bases, with 10 bases sitting between them. The germline gives CDR1 MNHEY, CDR2 SVGAGI. The CDR3 extends over 12 amino acids. The CDR3 DNA is TGTGCCAGCAGTTACTCCGGACTTCTTCAGTACTTC. Encoded protein: CASSYSGLLQYF.

The rearrangement uses TRBV12-3 or TRBV12-4 and TRBJ2-4; 8 bases map to TRBD1. J was trimmed by 9 bases and V by 0 bases; bases with no gene match: 10. CDR3 length: 16 residues. As DNA, the CDR3 is TGTGCCAGCAGTTTAGCCGACAGGGGCCCTGAGTGCATTCAGTACTTC. It encodes CASSLADRGPECIQYF.

This clonotype was observed at least ten times. The chain recombines TRBV12-3 or TRBV12-4 with TRBJ2-1, with D perhaps given as TRBD1 or TRBD2 (5 bases each). The CDR3 sequence is 14 residues long. V was clipped by 6 bases and J by 12 bases, with 21 bases between them. The CDR3 DNA sequence: TGTGCCAGCAGCATCGGTATATTGGGGACGGGGCAGTTCTTC. Its translation is CASSIGILGTGQFF.

In this sample, this clonotype turned up many times. V is TRBV20-1 and J is TRBJ2-2; 10 bases match TRBD1. Germline CDR1 reads DFQATT; CDR2 reads SNEGSKA (reference sequence). The length of the CDR3 is 17 residues. V shed 2 bases and J 5 bases; nucleotides not matched to a gene: 11. The CDR3 DNA is TGCAGTGCTAGAAGGATCCTCGGGACAGGGGAAACCGGGGAGCTGTTTTTT. This translates into CSARRILGTGETGELFF.

This clonotype was detected a few times. The CDR3 DNA reads TGTGCTAGTGGTTTGGCCCTAGGGGGGAGCTACGAGCAGTACTTC. Encoded protein: CASGLALGGSYEQYF. The chain couples TRBV12-5 to TRBJ2-7; D may correspond to TRBD1 or TRBD2 (6 bases each). CDR1 and CDR2 (germline): LGHNT, FRNRAP. CDR3 size: 15 residues. The V gene lost 1 base and the J gene lost 3 bases, with 13 bases spanning the gap.

Judged by abundance, this clonotype is medium-sized. J is TRBJ2-1 and V is TRBV15; tentative D call: TRBD2 (6 bases). The CDR3 is 15 amino acids. Germline loops: CDR1 LNHNV, CDR2 YYDKDF (reference sequence). V gave up 6 bases and J gave up 1 base, with 13 bases separating them. The CDR3 protein is CATSPGEASYNEQFF. The CDR3, as DNA: TGTGCCACCAGTCCCGGGGAGGCGTCCTACAATGAGCAGTTCTTC.

The genes are TRBV6-2 or TRBV6-3 and TRBJ2-1; 13 bases agree with TRBD2. Germline V lookup: CDR1 MNHEY, CDR2 SVGEGT. The CDR3 sequence is 17 residues long. V dropped 5 bases and J dropped 4; count of bases not matched to a gene: 8. CDR3 nucleotide sequence: TGTGCCAGCAGTCTAAGACTAGCGGGAGGTTCATACAATGAGCAGTTCTTC. Translation: CASSLRLAGGSYNEQFF.

This clonotype was picked up many times. CDR3 region: CASRYRQGADTQYF. The CDR3 region has the DNA TGTGCCAGCAGATATAGACAGGGAGCAGATACGCAGTATTTT. V is TRBV12-3 or TRBV12-4 and J is TRBJ2-3, with TRBD1 matching 7 bases. V trimming: 6 bases; J trimming: 4 bases; junction bases outside the gene matches: 7. The CDR3 contains 14 residues.

The chain couples TRBV12-3 or TRBV12-4 to TRBJ1-1, with TRBD1 matching over 10 bases. This CDR3 has 18 residues. With V trimmed by 3 bases and J by 0 bases, 10 bases remained unmatched. This chain's CDR3 is CASSFGPRDRGMNTEAFF. The CDR3 coding sequence is TGTGCCAGCAGTTTTGGGCCAAGGGACAGGGGCATGAACACTGAAGCTTTCTTT.